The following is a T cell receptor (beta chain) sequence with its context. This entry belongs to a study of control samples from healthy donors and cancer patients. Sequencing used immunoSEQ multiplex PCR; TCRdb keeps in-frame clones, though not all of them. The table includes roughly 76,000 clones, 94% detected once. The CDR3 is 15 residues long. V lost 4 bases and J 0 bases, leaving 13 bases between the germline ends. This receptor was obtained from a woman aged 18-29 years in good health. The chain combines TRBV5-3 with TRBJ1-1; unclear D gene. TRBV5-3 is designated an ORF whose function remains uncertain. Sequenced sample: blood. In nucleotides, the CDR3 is TGTGCCAGAAGCCCAGAGGACGGACTGAACACTGAAGCTTTCTTT. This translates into CARSPEDGLNTEAFF.